This T cell receptor beta chain was recovered during a study of T cell responses to AZD1222 COVID-19 vaccine. General study points: A reported finding is that nearly half of spike-specific TCRs target unmutated variant regions.

V was cut by 5 bases and J by 0 bases, with 8 bases left in between. CDR1 and CDR2 from the germline V gene are MNHEY and SMNVEV (reference sequence). This CDR3 comprises 13 residues. Measured with immunoSEQ multiplex PCR; TCRdb has only the in-frame clones, and not every one. Among 100,000 to 120,000 clones listed, 70% to 90% were seen once. It was second doses at about 4 or about 12 weeks that were pooled. Regarding this clone: The antigen remains undetermined.

The source is an adult who received the AZD1222 COVID-19 vaccine. This rearrangement joins TRBV27 to TRBJ2-7; D is undetermined. Sequenced here: peripheral blood, sampled 28 days after the second AZD1222 dose. CDR3 coding DNA: TGTGCCAGCAGTCCCCTGAGCTCCTACGAGCAGTACTTC. Translation: CASSPLSSYEQYF.